The clone carrying this T cell receptor (beta chain) has a single count. The antigen is not known. The CDR3 runs to 15 residues. V trimming: 5 bases; J trimming: 5 bases; junction bases outside the gene matches: 8. Per the germline V gene, CDR1 is LGHNT and CDR2 is FRNRAP. Extracted RNA was reverse transcribed, and the resulting cDNA served as sequencing template. Using immunoSEQ multiplex PCR, the repertoire was profiled, and TCRdb retains in-frame clones only, with some absent. This table has approximately 54,000 clones, about 96% appearing once. This record belongs to a study of CD8+ T cells in alopecia areata. Study-wide results and caveats: An increase in clonality over normal scalp was evident in lesional scalp, especially alopecia totalis/universalis.

Here the sequenced sample was CD8+ T cells sorted from blood, taken at week 0. The TCR comes from a human donor with alopecia areata. This rearrangement joins TRBV12-5 to TRBJ2-5; 10 bases align to TRBD1. CDR3 amino acids: CASGLPGQGLETQYF. The CDR3, as DNA: TGTGCTAGTGGTCTACCGGGACAGGGGTTGGAGACCCAGTACTTC.